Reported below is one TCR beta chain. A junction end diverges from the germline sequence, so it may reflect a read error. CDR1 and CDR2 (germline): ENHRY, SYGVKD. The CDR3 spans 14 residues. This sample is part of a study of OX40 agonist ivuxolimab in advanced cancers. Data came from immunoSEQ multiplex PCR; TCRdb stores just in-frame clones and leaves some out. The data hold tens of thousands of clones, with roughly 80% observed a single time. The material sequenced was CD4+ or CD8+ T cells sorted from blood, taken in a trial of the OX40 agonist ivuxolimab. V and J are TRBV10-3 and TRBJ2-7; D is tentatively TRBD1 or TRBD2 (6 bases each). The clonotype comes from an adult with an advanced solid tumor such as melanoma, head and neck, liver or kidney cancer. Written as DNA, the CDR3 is TGCGCCAGCAGTCCCGGGGGCCGGGGGTACGAGCAGTACTTC. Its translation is CASSPGGRGYEQYF.